The 23 T cell receptor beta chains below all came from one sample that was sequenced in a study of cytomegalovirus exposure and HLA in healthy donors. The study ran its PCR with 60 Vbeta and 13 Jbeta primers. Sequencing used immunoSEQ multiplex PCR; TCRdb keeps in-frame clones, though not all of them. Altogether under 200,000 clones are present, about 80% being singletons, with the ten largest covering 1.5%. Sequencing used PBMCs. These receptors originate from a girl between 5 and 17 years old in good health and CMV-seropositive.

The J gene is TRBJ1-2, the V gene TRBV28; a possible D gene is TRBD1 (6 bases). CDR3 length: 15 residues. With 5 bases removed from V and 8 bases from J, the gap between germline ends came to 21 bases. Germline V gene lookup returns CDR1 MDHEN and CDR2 SYDVKM. CDR3: CASSHTGSQAGGYTF. Here the CDR3 DNA reads TGTGCCAGCAGTCACACAGGGTCACAAGCGGGAGGCTACACCTTC.

J is TRBJ1-4 and V is TRBV27; D call uncertain. CDR1 and CDR2 (germline): MNHEY, SMNVEV (reference sequence). This CDR3 has 13 residues. V gave up 4 bases and J gave up 8 bases, with 11 bases separating them. The CDR3, as DNA: TGTGCCAGCAGTTCACGAGGGCGGGAAAAACTGTTTTTT. This gives the protein CASSSRGREKLFF.

This clone was recorded only once. The V gene is TRBV18, the J gene TRBJ2-1, with TRBD2 matching 11 bases. The V and J ends lost 0 bases and 8 bases, in that order; junction bases with no gene match: 6. This CDR3 is 16 amino acids long. Germline V CDR1 and CDR2: KGHSH, LQKENI. As DNA, the CDR3 is TGTGCCAGCTCACCACCGGCTAGCGGGGGGTGGTATGAGCAGTTCTTC. The encoded protein is CASSPPASGGWYEQFF.

The chain recombines TRBV7-6 with TRBJ2-5; weak D call: TRBD2 (6 bases). The CDR3 is 16 residues long. In germline, CDR1 is SGHVS, CDR2 FNYEAQ. Trimming removed 3 bases from V and 5 bases from J, with 19 bases in between. The chain's CDR3 is CASSFRAGPSGETQYF. CDR3 in DNA: TGTGCCAGCAGCTTCCGAGCGGGCCCGTCTGGGGAGACCCAGTACTTC.

The chain links TRBV10-1 to TRBJ1-2; 7 bases line up with TRBD1. Germline V gives CDR1 WNHNN, CDR2 SYGVQD (reference sequence). This CDR3 contains 18 residues. Germline trimming cut 0 bases from V and 4 bases from J; bases unmatched to any gene: 14. CDR3 amino acids: CASSESRDSGQTSYGYTF. CDR3 nucleotides: TGCGCCAGCAGTGAGTCGAGGGACAGCGGACAAACAAGCTATGGCTACACCTTC.

V usage is TRBV9 and J usage is TRBJ1-3; 7 bases fit TRBD1. The trim removed 0 bases at V and 0 bases at J, leaving 3 bases unmatched. The CDR3 has 16 residues. CDR1 is SGDLS and CDR2 is YYNGEE in the germline V gene. CDR3 in amino acids: CASSVAGGSSGNTIYF. The CDR3 DNA reads as TGTGCCAGCAGCGTAGCAGGGGGGAGCTCTGGAAACACCATATATTTT.

This clone was seen a handful of times. J is TRBJ1-5 and V is TRBV28; the match to TRBD1 covers 10 bases. Germline V gives CDR1 MDHEN, CDR2 SYDVKM. This CDR3 is built from 16 residues. The trim removed 1 base at V and 6 bases at J, leaving 6 bases unmatched. CDR3: CASSLFGTGAGQPQHF. CDR3 bases: TGTGCCAGCAGTTTATTTGGGACAGGGGCGGGTCAGCCCCAGCATTTT.

This clone appeared a few times. The chain uses TRBV6-6 and TRBJ2-1; 10 positions match TRBD2. CDR1 MNHNY and CDR2 SVGAGI come from the germline V gene (reference sequence). This CDR3 is 13 amino acids long. J was trimmed by 8 bases and V by 6 bases; bases with no gene match: 4. The CDR3 loop reads CASRSSGSYEQFF. The CDR3 DNA is TGTGCCAGCAGGTCTAGCGGGAGCTATGAGCAGTTCTTC.

V gene TRBV19 combines with J gene TRBJ1-4; no clear D gene. Germline V lookup: CDR1 LNHDA, CDR2 SQIVND (reference sequence). The CDR3 is made up of 15 amino acids. V dropped 3 bases and J dropped 5 bases, with 13 bases sitting between them. CDR3 sequence: CASSMAGRGNEKLFF. The CDR3 DNA is TGTGCCAGTAGTATGGCCGGCCGAGGAAATGAAAAACTGTTTTTT.

V is TRBV9 and J is TRBJ2-7; 9 positions match TRBD1. Germline lookup yields CDR1 SGDLS and CDR2 YYNGEE. The J segment lost 0 bases and the V segment lost 0 bases, leaving 4 bases of the junction unmatched. There are 16 residues in the CDR3. The CDR3 DNA sequence: TGTGCCAGCAGCGTAGCCGGGACAGGGCCCTCCTACGAGCAGTACTTC. It specifies CASSVAGTGPSYEQYF.

The J gene is TRBJ2-5, the V gene TRBV5-4; no definite D call. The CDR3 is 15 amino acids. CDR1 and CDR2 from the germline V gene are SGHNT and YYREEE (reference sequence). V gave up 3 bases and J gave up 5 bases, with 17 bases separating them. The CDR3 region has the DNA TGTGCCAGCAGCTCCGCCCCCTCGGTGGTGGAGACCCAGTACTTC. Translating gives CASSSAPSVVETQYF.

The rearrangement uses TRBV29-1 and TRBJ2-7, with TRBD1 matching over 9 bases. CDR3 length equals 13 residues. Germline CDR1 and CDR2: SQVTM and ANQGSEA. V dropped 4 bases and J dropped 5; count of bases not matched to a gene: 6. In nucleotides, the CDR3 is TGCAGCGTTGCCCGGGACAGGGTCCACGAGCAGTACTTC. It translates to CSVARDRVHEQYF.

In its sample, this clone was seen a few times. The V gene is TRBV15, the J gene TRBJ1-5, with D perhaps matching TRBD1 (6 bases). The CDR3 is 15 amino acids. V gave up 1 base and J gave up 5 bases, with 12 bases separating them. Germline assignment: CDR1 LNHNV and CDR2 YYDKDF (reference sequence). CDR3 nucleotide sequence: TGTGCCACCAGCAGAGCACAGGGCGGATATCAGCCCCAGCATTTT. Encoded protein: CATSRAQGGYQPQHF. Together with reference TRBV15 and TRBJ1-5, the CDR3 gives the full variable domain: DAMVIQNPRYQVTQFGKPVTLSCSQTLNHNVMYWYQQKSSQAPKLLFHYYDKDFNNEADTPDNFQSRRPNTSFCFLDIRSPGLGDTAMYLCATSRAQGGYQPQHFGDGTRLSIL.

The chain joins TRBV27 to TRBJ2-7, with TRBD1 matching 11 bases. The germline gives CDR1 MNHEY, CDR2 SMNVEV (reference sequence). The CDR3 loop spans 13 amino acids. With 10 bases clipped from V and 4 bases from J, the junction kept 6 bases outside the gene matches. The CDR3: CATRDRGTYEQYF. CDR3 nucleotides: TGTGCCACACGGGACAGGGGGACATACGAGCAGTACTTC.

The sample holds one count of this clone. The J gene is TRBJ2-2, the V gene TRBV27; 9 bases are shared with TRBD2. CDR1 MNHEY and CDR2 SMNVEV come from the germline V gene (reference sequence). After removal of 1 base from V and 4 bases from J, the junction contained 7 bases not matched to a gene. The CDR3 runs to 17 residues. For the CDR3, the DNA is TGTGCCAGCAGTTTATATGGGACTAGCCGGGCCACCGGGGAGCTGTTTTTT. Translation: CASSLYGTSRATGELFF.

The chain carries TRBV9 and TRBJ2-5; 9 bases agree with TRBD1. Germline CDR1 SGDLS, CDR2 YYNGEE. The V and J ends lost 2 bases and 2 bases, in that order; junction bases with no gene match: 7. The CDR3 has 16 residues. The CDR3 loop reads CASSVRRQGDQETQYF. CDR3 DNA sequence: TGTGCCAGCAGCGTCCGGAGACAGGGGGATCAAGAGACCCAGTACTTC.

This rearrangement joins TRBV10-3 to TRBJ1-2; the D gene is possibly TRBD1 (5 bases). The CDR3 contains 12 residues. The germline gives CDR1 ENHRY, CDR2 SYGVKD. The ends were cut back, 10 bases at V and 7 bases at J, with 16 bases in the middle. The CDR3 spells CATSLGTGGYTF. CDR3 nucleotides: TGTGCCACCAGCCTGGGGACTGGTGGCTACACCTTC.

The chain is built from TRBV6-1 and TRBJ2-3, with TRBD1 identical over 10 bases. V lost 8 bases to trimming and J lost 2 bases; unmatched junction nucleotides: 7. The germline CDR1 and CDR2 sequences are MNHNS and SASEGT. The CDR3 runs 15 residues. The CDR3 DNA sequence: TGTGCCAGCCTGACCGGGACAGGGGACACAGATACGCAGTATTTT. Protein product: CASLTGTGDTDTQYF.

The chain uses TRBV28 and TRBJ2-7; D perhaps matches TRBD1 (5 bases). Germline V lookup: CDR1 MDHEN, CDR2 SYDVKM. Trimming pared 5 bases from V and 0 bases from J, leaving 14 bases between. The CDR3 is made up of 15 amino acids. The chain's CDR3 is CASSPQGYDSYEQYF. In DNA, the CDR3 is TGTGCCAGCAGTCCCCAGGGCTACGACTCCTACGAGCAGTACTTC.

The CDR3 coding sequence is TGCGCCAGCAGTCTTGGCGAAAAACTGTTTTTT. Translating gives CASSLGEKLFF. The chain couples TRBV4-3 to TRBJ1-4; no firm D call. The V gene lost 6 bases and the J gene lost 8 bases, with 7 bases spanning the gap. The CDR3 has 11 residues. In germline, CDR1 is LGHNA, CDR2 YSLEER.

A single count supports this clone. The rearrangement uses TRBV7-9 and TRBJ1-1; perhaps TRBD1 as D (6 bases). CDR3 length: 16 amino acids. Trimming cost V 5 bases and J 5 bases, with 21 bases left between them. Germline loops: CDR1 SEHNR, CDR2 FQNEAQ (reference sequence). This CDR3 is CASSLRQTGRRTEAFF. CDR3 sequence (DNA): TGTGCCAGCAGCCTTCGACAGACAGGAAGAAGGACTGAAGCTTTCTTT.

The chain couples TRBV5-6 to TRBJ2-1, with 10 bases fitting TRBD2. With 0 bases clipped from V and 4 bases from J, the junction kept 4 bases outside the gene matches. Germline-derived CDR1 and CDR2 are SGHDT and YYEEEE. The CDR3 has 16 residues. CDR3 sequence reads: CASSLGSGGSYNEQFF. The CDR3 DNA reads TGTGCCAGCAGCTTGGGTAGCGGGGGGTCGTACAATGAGCAGTTCTTC.

DNA of the CDR3: TGTGCCAGCAGCTTGGTAGCTAGCGGGGACCTCTACAATGAGCAGTTCTTC. Its protein product is CASSLVASGDLYNEQFF. The J gene is TRBJ2-1, the V gene TRBV5-6, with 9 bases identical to TRBD2. In germline, CDR1 is SGHDT, CDR2 YYEEEE. V was pared by 0 bases and J by 3 bases, with 7 bases of the junction left unmatched. The CDR3 extends over 17 amino acids. Full variable domain (outside the CDR3, taken from reference TRBV5-6 and TRBJ2-1): DAGVTQSPTHLIKTRGQQVTLRCSPKSGHDTVSWYQQALGQGPQFIFQYYEEEERQRGNFPDRFSGHQFPNYSSELNVNALLLGDSALYLCASSLVASGDLYNEQFFGPGTRLTVL.